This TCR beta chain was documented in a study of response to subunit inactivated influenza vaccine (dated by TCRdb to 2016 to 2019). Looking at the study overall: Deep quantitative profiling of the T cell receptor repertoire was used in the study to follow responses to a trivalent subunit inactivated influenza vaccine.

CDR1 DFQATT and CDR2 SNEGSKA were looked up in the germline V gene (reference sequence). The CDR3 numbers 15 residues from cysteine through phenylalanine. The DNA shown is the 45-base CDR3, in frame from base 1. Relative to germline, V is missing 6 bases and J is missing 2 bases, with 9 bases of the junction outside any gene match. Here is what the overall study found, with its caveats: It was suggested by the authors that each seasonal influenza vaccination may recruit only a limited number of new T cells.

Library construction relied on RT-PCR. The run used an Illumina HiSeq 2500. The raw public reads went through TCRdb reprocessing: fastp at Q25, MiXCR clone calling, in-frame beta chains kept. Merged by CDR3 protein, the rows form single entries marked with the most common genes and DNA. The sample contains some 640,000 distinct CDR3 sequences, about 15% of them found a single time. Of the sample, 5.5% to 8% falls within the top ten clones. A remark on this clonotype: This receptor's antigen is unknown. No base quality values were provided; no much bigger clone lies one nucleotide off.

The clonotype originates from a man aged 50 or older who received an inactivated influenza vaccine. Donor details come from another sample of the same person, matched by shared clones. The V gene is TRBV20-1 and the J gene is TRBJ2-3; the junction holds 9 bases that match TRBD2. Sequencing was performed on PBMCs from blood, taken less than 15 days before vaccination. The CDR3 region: CSANPGLASTDTQYF. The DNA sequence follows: TGCAGTGCAAACCCGGGACTAGCTTCCACAGATACGCAGTATTTT.